The 2 T cell receptor beta chains below come from one sample, sequenced in a study of T cells after yellow fever vaccination. One entry per CDR3 protein results from TCRdb running MiXCR on the 5' RACE reads. The table lists about 550,000 distinct CDR3 sequences, around 21% of them singletons. The material sequenced was PBMCs, taken 15 days after the yellow fever booster vaccination. These TCRs come from a man younger than 45 who received the YFV17D yellow fever vaccine.

This clonotype was detected a few times. The chain uses TRBV10-3 and TRBJ2-7, with D perhaps matching TRBD1 (5 bases). Trimming took 4 bases from V and 4 from J, leaving 8 bases between them. Germline-derived CDR1 and CDR2 are ENHRY and SYGVKD. This CDR3 has 12 amino acids. CDR3 region: CAISGQGYEQYF. CDR3 in DNA: TGTGCCATCAGTGGTCAGGGATACGAGCAGTACTTC.

The CDR3 here is CASSPVSGTDTQYF. The CDR3 DNA sequence: TGTGCCAGCAGCCCAGTGAGTGGCACAGATACGCAGTATTTT. The chain is built from TRBV7-2 and TRBJ2-3; D call uncertain. The CDR3 runs 14 residues. From germline, CDR1 is SGHTA and CDR2 FQGNSA. The V end lost 5 bases, the J end lost 1 base, and 10 bases lay between the germline ends.